This T cell receptor beta chain is drawn from a study of T cell changes during pregnancy in multiple sclerosis. Only in-frame clones appear in the TCRdb table, and some are missing; sequencing was by immunoSEQ multiplex PCR. Of about 76,000 clones listed, roughly 94% are singletons. V gave up 3 bases and J gave up 5 bases; unmatched junction bases: 5. Germline V gene data show CDR1 as MNHEY and CDR2 as SMNVEV (reference sequence). The CDR3 loop spans 14 amino acids. The receptor was derived from a female donor with multiple sclerosis, enrolled in a pregnancy study. The genes are TRBV27 and TRBJ2-7; 9 bases are shared with TRBD1. This specimen consisted of peripheral blood, obtained in the third trimester of pregnancy. The CDR3 spells CASSFTGGRHEQYF. Written as DNA, the CDR3 is TGTGCCAGCAGTTTTACAGGGGGCCGACACGAGCAGTACTTC.